The present entry profiles one T cell receptor beta chain with its context. These data are taken from a study of blood T cell repertoires in COVID-19. About the study: Nucleic acid was either cDNA or gDNA, and it came from T cells, B-cell-depleted T cells, or PBMCs.

Per the original methods: Amplification of reference gene primers provided the estimated nucleated cell counts. This table comes from immunoSEQ multiplex PCR, and its TCRdb copy is limited to in-frame clones, with some not included. The V and J calls and clone size were taken over from that table, and D and trimming were inferred from the DNA. The sample lists approximately 300,000 clones; around 90% were seen once. Germline V gene data show CDR1 as LNHDA and CDR2 as SQIVND (reference sequence). V lost 1 base, J lost 6 bases, and 16 bases lay in between. The CDR3 extends over 17 amino acids. The chain carries TRBV19 and TRBJ1-6; TRBD1 might be the D (6 bases). The receptor was derived from a woman in her 50s who had recovered from COVID-19. Sequencing was done on a sample of peripheral blood. The chain's CDR3 is CASSIAGHGTLNSPLHF. The CDR3 bases are TGTGCCAGTAGTATAGCGGGGCACGGGACACTTAATTCACCCCTCCACTTT.